A selection of T cell receptor beta chains follows, all from one sample in a study of cytomegalovirus exposure and HLA in healthy donors. Measured with immunoSEQ multiplex PCR; TCRdb has only the in-frame clones, and not every one. This table holds roughly 150,000 clones, around 80% found once. The specimen was PBMCs. Receptors were obtained from a man between 18 and 29 years old in good health and CMV-seropositive. Both conserved end residues are part of each CDR3. A D gene is named only where the DNA matches it firmly. Part of the rows lack a size; the others show once, few, many or a class for expanded clones.

v_call	d_call	j_call	clone_size	cdr3_length	cdr3_aa	cdr3_nt
TRBV10-1	NA	TRBJ2-3	NA	14	CASSVPGNTDTQYF	TGCGCCAGCAGTGTACCGGGTAACACAGATACGCAGTATTTT
TRBV25-1	TRBD1	TRBJ1-1	NA	15	CASSEGQRMNTEAFF	TGTGCCAGCAGTGAGGGACAGCGCATGAACACTGAAGCTTTCTTT
TRBV5-4	NA	TRBJ2-1	NA	13	CASSWEQYNEQFF	TGTGCCAGCAGCTGGGAGCAATACAATGAGCAGTTCTTC
TRBV6-5	NA	TRBJ2-3	NA	14	CASRPHGGTDTQYF	TGTGCCAGCAGGCCCCATGGAGGCACAGATACGCAGTATTTT
TRBV7-9	NA	TRBJ2-3	NA	12	CASSSPTDTQYF	TGTGCCAGCAGCAGCCCCACAGATACGCAGTATTTT
TRBV18	NA	TRBJ1-1	once	14	CASSPPELNTEAFF	TGTGCCAGCTCACCACCTGAGCTGAACACTGAAGCTTTCTTT
TRBV28	TRBD1	TRBJ1-2	NA	12	CASSTTGGGYTF	TGTGCCAGCAGCACCACAGGGGGTGGCTACACCTTC
TRBV6-5	NA	TRBJ2-1	NA	13	CASSFPPPAEQFF	TGTGCCAGCAGTTTCCCCCCACCTGCGGAGCAGTTCTTC
TRBV28	NA	TRBJ1-5	NA	14	CASSFLAGNQPQHF	TGTGCCAGCAGTTTTCTAGCGGGGAATCAGCCCCAGCATTTT
TRBV5-6	NA	TRBJ1-1	NA	13	CASSLSEGTEAFF	TGTGCCAGCAGCTTGTCTGAGGGTACTGAAGCTTTCTTT
TRBV27	NA	TRBJ1-2	NA	13	CASSLGEDYGYTF	TGTGCCAGCAGTTTAGGGGAGGACTATGGCTACACCTTC
TRBV27	TRBD2	TRBJ2-7	once	17	CASSLRTSGLVSYEQYF	TGTGCCAGCAGCCTAAGGACTAGCGGGCTAGTCTCCTACGAGCAGTACTTC
TRBV18	NA	TRBJ1-2	NA	21	CASSPGAYVAVTGDSNYGYTF	TGTGCCAGCTCACCAGGGGCTTACGTTGCGGTGACAGGAGATTCTAACTATGGCTACACCTTC
TRBV28	TRBD1	TRBJ1-1	NA	21	CASRPRDRGRVNEIYNTEAFF	TGTGCCAGCAGGCCCCGGGACAGGGGGCGAGTCAATGAAATATATAACACTGAAGCTTTCTTT
TRBV9	TRBD1	TRBJ2-2	NA	15	CASSVRGLGTGELFF	TGTGCCAGCAGCGTAAGGGGGCTGGGAACCGGGGAGCTGTTTTTT
TRBV7-9	TRBD2	TRBJ2-7	NA	15	CASRGGAGGPGEQYF	TGTGCCAGCAGAGGAGGGGCGGGAGGGCCGGGGGAGCAGTACTTC
TRBV19	TRBD2	TRBJ2-1	few	15	CASSIGAGGPREQFF	TGTGCCAGTAGTATAGGAGCGGGAGGGCCTAGGGAGCAGTTCTTC
TRBV5-1	TRBD1	TRBJ1-1	NA	14	CASSVGTGGTEAFF	TGCGCCAGCAGCGTAGGGACAGGGGGCACTGAAGCTTTCTTT
TRBV6-5	NA	TRBJ2-1	NA	14	CASSEYGSYNEQFF	TGTGCCAGCAGTGAGTACGGCTCCTACAATGAGCAGTTCTTC
TRBV28	NA	TRBJ1-4	NA	13	CASSFGTNEKLFF	TGTGCCAGCAGTTTCGGTACTAATGAAAAACTGTTTTTT
TRBV6-5	TRBD1	TRBJ1-5	NA	16	CASSYRTGEGNQPQHF	TGTGCCAGCAGCTACCGGACAGGGGAGGGGAATCAGCCCCAGCATTTT
TRBV5-1	NA	TRBJ1-1	few	13	CASSFTANTEAFF	TGCGCCAGCAGCTTCACAGCTAACACTGAAGCTTTCTTT
TRBV11-2	TRBD2	TRBJ2-7	NA	15	CASSLSASGNHEQYF	TGTGCCAGCAGCTTATCGGCTAGCGGGAACCACGAGCAGTACTTC
TRBV4-1	NA	TRBJ1-1	few	16	CASSLYHGQPNTEAFF	TGCGCCAGCAGCCTGTATCATGGACAGCCGAACACTGAAGCTTTCTTT
TRBV30	NA	TRBJ1-2	NA	12	CAWTTLPRRVGF	TGTGCCTGGACCACTCTCCCCCGCCGGGTAGGCTTC
TRBV29-1	NA	TRBJ2-3	NA	14	CSVRRDISTDTQYF	TGCAGCGTGCGCCGGGACATATCTACAGATACGCAGTATTTT
TRBV7-9	NA	TRBJ1-3	NA	14	CASSLGQGGNTIYF	TGTGCCAGCAGCTTAGGGCAGGGAGGAAACACCATATATTTT
TRBV19	TRBD2	TRBJ2-7	NA	18	CASSTTSGEKKGAYEQYF	TGTGCCAGTAGTACCACTAGCGGGGAGAAGAAGGGAGCCTACGAGCAGTACTTC
TRBV5-1	TRBD1	TRBJ2-3	NA	16	CASSLGKGAATDTQYF	TGCGCCAGCAGCTTGGGGAAGGGGGCCGCCACAGATACGCAGTATTTT
TRBV6-6	TRBD2	TRBJ2-7	once	14	CASSLGLADYEQYF	TGTGCCAGCAGTCTGGGACTAGCGGACTACGAGCAGTACTTC
TRBV15	TRBD1	TRBJ1-1	NA	15	CATSRDKGANTEAFF	TGTGCCACCAGCAGAGATAAGGGGGCGAACACTGAAGCTTTCTTT
TRBV2	NA	TRBJ2-3	NA	14	CASSEVASTDTQYF	TGTGCCAGCAGTGAAGTGGCCTCCACAGATACGCAGTATTTT
TRBV5-5	TRBD1	TRBJ2-1	NA	12	CASSSNRGEQFF	TGTGCCAGCAGCTCGAACAGGGGCGAGCAGTTCTTC
TRBV5-4	NA	TRBJ2-7	NA	15	CASSLAGRRNYEQYF	TGTGCCAGCAGCTTGGCCGGCCGGAGAAATTACGAGCAGTACTTC
TRBV4-1	TRBD1	TRBJ2-2	few	17	CASSQVLSGTGPGELFF	TGCGCCAGCAGCCAAGTACTCTCCGGGACAGGGCCCGGGGAGCTGTTTTTT
TRBV7-2	TRBD1	TRBJ2-1	NA	18	CASSSPREGDRDYNEQFF	TGTGCCAGCAGCTCGCCCCGGGAAGGGGACAGGGATTACAATGAGCAGTTCTTC
TRBV5-1	TRBD1	TRBJ2-7	NA	15	CASSSTSGQGGEQYF	TGCGCCAGCAGCTCTACCTCCGGACAGGGTGGCGAGCAGTACTTC
TRBV27	TRBD1	TRBJ2-1	NA	15	CASSLGDRPYNEQFF	TGTGCCAGCAGTCTCGGGGACAGGCCTTACAATGAGCAGTTCTTC
TRBV14	NA	TRBJ2-1	NA	13	CASSLNRPGEQFF	TGTGCCAGCAGCCTCAATCGGCCGGGAGAGCAGTTCTTC
TRBV29-1	NA	TRBJ2-7	NA	12	CSVAVNSYEQYF	TGCAGCGTTGCTGTAAACTCCTACGAGCAGTACTTC
TRBV9	NA	TRBJ2-5	once	13	CASSESGLGTQYF	TGTGCCAGCAGCGAAAGCGGACTCGGGACCCAGTACTTC
TRBV30	TRBD1	TRBJ2-7	NA	13	CACLGQVGDEQYF	TGTGCCTGCTTGGGACAGGTGGGGGACGAGCAGTACTTC
TRBV29-1	TRBD1	TRBJ2-7	NA	13	CSVEGDRGGEQYF	TGCAGCGTTGAAGGGGACAGGGGAGGCGAGCAGTACTTC
TRBV7-9	NA	TRBJ2-7	NA	14	CASTSGDKSYEQYF	TGTGCCAGCACATCTGGGGACAAGTCCTACGAGCAGTACTTC
TRBV30	TRBD2	TRBJ2-7	NA	20	CAWSLAAWASGSTSSYEQYF	TGTGCCTGGAGTCTAGCCGCCTGGGCTAGCGGGAGTACAAGCTCCTACGAGCAGTACTTC
TRBV19	NA	TRBJ1-5	few	12	CASSTGNQPQHF	TGTGCCAGTAGTACGGGCAATCAGCCCCAGCATTTT
TRBV30	NA	TRBJ1-4	NA	13	CAWSASLGEKLFF	TGTGCCTGGAGTGCAAGCCTCGGGGAAAAACTGTTTTTT
TRBV6-5	NA	TRBJ2-1	NA	16	CASSLTSQSSYNEQFF	TGTGCCAGCAGTTTGACTAGTCAGAGCTCCTACAATGAGCAGTTCTTC
TRBV27	TRBD1	TRBJ2-7	NA	14	CASTSPGQVYEQYF	TGTGCCAGCACTAGCCCGGGACAGGTCTACGAGCAGTACTTC
TRBV5-1	NA	TRBJ2-7	NA	13	CASSPWGWGEQYF	TGCGCCAGCAGCCCATGGGGATGGGGCGAGCAGTACTTC
TRBV2	TRBD2	TRBJ2-2	NA	14	CASRHGLVWGELFF	TGTGCCAGCAGACACGGACTAGTATGGGGGGAGCTGTTTTTT
TRBV7-3	TRBD2	TRBJ2-2	NA	15	CASSLTAGVTGELFF	TGTGCCAGCAGCTTAACGGCGGGAGTCACCGGGGAGCTGTTTTTT
TRBV2	NA	TRBJ2-1	NA	13	CASSDNPAGEQFF	TGTGCCAGCAGTGACAACCCCGCGGGAGAGCAGTTCTTC
TRBV7-2	TRBD2	TRBJ2-5	NA	14	CASSLAAGVETQYF	TGTGCCAGCAGCTTAGCGGCGGGAGTAGAGACCCAGTACTTC
TRBV30	TRBD2	TRBJ2-5	few	13	CAWSGLAGETQYF	TGTGCCTGGAGTGGGCTAGCGGGTGAGACCCAGTACTTC